This T cell receptor beta chain is drawn from a study of regulatory T cells in long-lasting Graves disease. Study-wide results and caveats: Sampling was limited to peripheral blood rather than thyroid tissue. Among samples with persistent disease, TRBV28, TRBJ1-2 and TRBJ2-5 were favored.

This clonotype was observed many times. Its antigen remains unknown. The V end was cut by 8 bases, the J end by 0 bases, with 11 bases between. This CDR3 comprises 15 residues. Germline V gives CDR1 MDHEN, CDR2 SYDVKM. This sample's time point: persistent/refractory GD, antithyroid drugs over 5 years with positive TRAb. The TCR library used RNA extracted from PBMCs. American Thyroid Association guidelines defined Graves' disease diagnosis. Arm-PCR of CDR3 regions and iRepertoire HTBI primers were used to build TCR beta libraries. Original handling: Some 60 TRBV and 11 to 15 TRBJ segments were identified across samples. TCRdb re-called the multiplex PCR reads through MiXCR, storing one row per CDR3 protein. Here the V and J calls rest on TCRdb's processing, not on the authors' analysis. The sample includes roughly 300,000 distinct CDR3 sequences, 20% to 25% of them seen just once.

The chain employs TRBV28 and TRBJ1-6; D remains ambiguous. Sequences were derived from peripheral blood mononuclear cells (PBMCs), sampled when the disease was refractory, from a patient treated with antithyroid drugs. The sequence was obtained from a female donor with Graves disease. The CDR3 DNA follows: TGTGCCAGCCGAAGGAACTACTCCTATAATTCACCCCTCCACTTT. It translates to CASRRNYSYNSPLHF. Full variable domain (outside the CDR3, taken from reference TRBV28 and TRBJ1-6): DVKVTQSSRYLVKRTGEKVFLECVQDMDHENMFWYRQDPGLGLRLIYFSYDVKMKEKGDIPEGYSVSREKKERFSLILESASTNQTSMYLCASRRNYSYNSPLHFGNGTRLTVT.